Presented here are 25 T cell receptor beta chains from one specimen sequenced in a study of blood T cell repertoires in COVID-19. Clones were read by immunoSEQ multiplex PCR, and TCRdb kept only the in-frame ones, dropping some. There are about 69,000 clones in the sample; roughly four fifths occur only once, and roughly 15% lies in the top ten. The specimen sequenced was peripheral blood. The source of these receptors is a man aged 50 to 59 with COVID-19, enrolled during active disease.

The DNA of the CDR3 is TGTGCCAGTAGTATGGGGGGAGACGGGAACACTGAAGCTTTCTTT. Translation: CASSMGGDGNTEAFF. The V call is TRBV19, the J call TRBJ1-1, with D possibly matching TRBD1 (5 bases). Between the trimmed V and J ends, which lost 3 bases and 1 base, there was a span of 12 bases. The length of the CDR3 is 15 residues. CDR1 and CDR2 (germline): LNHDA, SQIVND (reference sequence).

This chain joins TRBV6-6 and TRBJ2-7; D perhaps matches TRBD1 (6 bases). Trimming removed 0 bases from V and 3 bases from J, with 9 bases in between. The CDR3 runs 14 residues. Per germline, CDR1 MNHNY and CDR2 SVGAGI (reference sequence). DNA for the CDR3: TGTGCCAGCAGTTACTCTGGGGGCGACTACGAGCAGTACTTC. Translated: CASSYSGGDYEQYF.

The J gene is TRBJ2-1, the V gene TRBV30, with D perhaps TRBD2 (6 bases). Trimming left V 2 bases short and J 0 bases short, with 11 bases between. This CDR3 has 15 residues. Germline-derived CDR1 and CDR2 are GTSNPN and SVGIG (reference sequence). The CDR3 coding sequence is TGTGCCTGGAGTAGTCGGGGGAGCTCCTACAATGAGCAGTTCTTC. This encodes CAWSSRGSSYNEQFF.

The chain recombines TRBV5-5 with TRBJ2-4, with 16 bases aligning to TRBD2. The J segment lost 2 bases and the V segment lost 4 bases, leaving 6 bases of the junction unmatched. The CDR3 is made up of 18 amino acids. Germline lookup yields CDR1 SGHKS and CDR2 YYEKEE (reference sequence). CDR3 sequence (DNA): TGTGCCAGCAGCCCGGGACTAGCGGGGGGGCGATCCAAAAACATTCAGTACTTC. Translation gives CASSPGLAGGRSKNIQYF.

The chain carries TRBV10-3 and TRBJ2-5; 8 nucleotides align to TRBD2. CDR3 size: 14 residues. CDR1 and CDR2 from the germline V gene are ENHRY and SYGVKD. Trimming cost V 7 bases and J 5 bases; bases outside gene matches: 9. The CDR3, as DNA: TGTGCCATCAATTCGGGGGGGCCAGGGGAGACCCAGTACTTC. As protein: CAINSGGPGETQYF.

The chain combines TRBV7-9 with TRBJ2-3; TRBD2 might be the D (6 bases). The CDR3 sequence is 15 residues long. Trimming removed 2 bases at V and 2 bases at J, with 11 bases between. CDR1 is SEHNR, CDR2 FQNEAQ, per germline (reference sequence). The CDR3: CASSLRQDYTDTQYF. The CDR3 bases are TGTGCCAGCAGCTTAAGGCAGGACTACACAGATACGCAGTATTTT.

J is TRBJ2-5 and V is TRBV7-6, with 9 bases fitting TRBD2. CDR1 is SGHVS, CDR2 FNYEAQ, per germline. This CDR3 comprises 16 residues. Trimming took 0 bases from V and 3 from J; bases not matched to a gene: 5. Written as DNA, the CDR3 is TGTGCCAGCAGCTTAGCCAGCGGGGGGTGGAAAGAGACCCAGTACTTC. This translates into CASSLASGGWKETQYF. Looking up the rest from reference TRBV7-6 and TRBJ2-5 gives the full variable domain: GAGVSQSPRYKVTKRGQDVALRCDPISGHVSLYWYRQALGQGPEFLTYFNYEAQQDKSGLPNDRFSAERPEGSISTLTIQRTEQRDSAMYRCASSLASGGWKETQYFGPGTRLLVL.

The J gene is TRBJ1-2, the V gene TRBV30, with D possibly matching TRBD1 (6 bases). The CDR3 sequence is 12 residues long. CDR1 is GTSNPN, CDR2 SVGIG, per germline (reference sequence). With 5 bases removed from V and 7 bases from J, the gap between germline ends came to 14 bases. CDR3 bases: TGTGCCTGGCAGCGGGGGCAGTTTGGCTACACCTTC. Translated: CAWQRGQFGYTF.

The chain uses TRBV12-3 or TRBV12-4 and TRBJ1-1, with D unclear. With 3 bases removed from V and 1 base from J, the gap between germline ends came to 6 bases. The CDR3 is made up of 13 amino acids. CDR3 sequence reads: CASSFPGNTEAFF. The DNA of the CDR3 is TGTGCCAGCAGTTTTCCAGGGAACACTGAAGCTTTCTTT.

The chain combines TRBV19 with TRBJ2-6; D unclear. Germline CDR1 LNHDA, CDR2 SQIVND (reference sequence). The CDR3 is made up of 17 amino acids. V was pared by 3 bases and J by 0 bases, with 12 bases between. CDR3 loop: CASSIRIPSSGANVLTF. DNA of the CDR3: TGTGCCAGTAGTATCAGGATACCATCCTCTGGGGCCAACGTCCTGACTTTC.

The CDR3 loop reads CASSLELPGSGNTIYF. The CDR3 coding sequence is TGTGCCAGCAGCTTAGAACTCCCGGGCTCTGGAAACACCATATATTTT. The rearrangement joins TRBV7-6 to TRBJ1-3; no firm D call. There are 16 residues in the CDR3. V lost 1 base and J lost 0, with 10 bases in between. Germline V gives CDR1 SGHVS, CDR2 FNYEAQ. The full variable domain, rest sourced from reference TRBV7-6 and TRBJ1-3, is GAGVSQSPRYKVTKRGQDVALRCDPISGHVSLYWYRQALGQGPEFLTYFNYEAQQDKSGLPNDRFSAERPEGSISTLTIQRTEQRDSAMYRCASSLELPGSGNTIYFGEGSWLTVV.

The chain carries TRBV12-5 and TRBJ1-5; tentatively, D is TRBD1 (5 bases). The length of the CDR3 is 16 residues. Germline V gene lookup returns CDR1 LGHNT and CDR2 FRNRAP. V lost 4 bases and J 9 bases, leaving 22 bases between the germline ends. CDR3 coding DNA: TGTGCTAGTGGTTCTCTGACAGCAGGTACCACAGGGCCCCAGCATTTT. Its translation: CASGSLTAGTTGPQHF. Combining the CDR3 with reference TRBV12-5 and TRBJ1-5 gives the whole variable domain DARVTQTPRHKVTEMGQEVTMRCQPILGHNTVFWYRQTMMQGLELLAYFRNRAPLDDSGMPKDRFSAEMPDATLATLKIQPSEPRDSAVYFCASGSLTAGTTGPQHFGDGTRLSIL.

V is TRBV18 and J is TRBJ2-5; TRBD2 aligns across 9 bases. Germline CDR1 KGHSH, CDR2 LQKENI. V trimming: 4 bases; J trimming: 5 bases; junction bases outside the gene matches: 5. This CDR3 has 14 residues. The CDR3 nucleotides are TGTGCCAGCTCACTAGCGGGGGAGGTGGAGACCCAGTACTTC. Its translation is CASSLAGEVETQYF.

The CDR3 reads CASSQGGGQPQHF. CDR3 nucleotide sequence: TGCGCCAGCAGCCAAGGAGGCGGTCAGCCCCAGCATTTT. The chain recombines TRBV4-1 with TRBJ1-5; D gene uncertain. The CDR3 contains 13 residues. Germline values: CDR1 MGHRA, CDR2 YSYEKL. V was trimmed by 1 base and J by 6 bases, leaving 7 bases between them.

The chain links TRBV6-1 to TRBJ1-2, with D unresolved. The CDR3 loop spans 15 amino acids. Germline V CDR1 and CDR2: MNHNS, SASEGT. V was shortened by 1 base and J by 1 base, with 10 bases between the two germline ends. CDR3 DNA sequence: TGTGCCAGCAGTGAAGGCGCAGCGGATAACTATGGCTACACCTTC. Encoded protein: CASSEGAADNYGYTF.

The chain uses TRBV12-3 or TRBV12-4 and TRBJ2-1; a weak D match, TRBD1 (7 bases). V was pared by 5 bases and J by 8 bases, with 13 bases between. This CDR3 is 13 amino acids long. This chain's CDR3 is CASSPGGLHEQFF. CDR3 nucleotide sequence: TGTGCCAGCAGTCCAGGGGGGCTGCATGAGCAGTTCTTC.

This clone has a single count. This chain uses TRBV2 with TRBJ2-3, with 12 positions matching TRBD2. Germline CDR1 SNHLY, CDR2 FYNNEI. There are 14 residues in the CDR3. The V gene end was trimmed by 6 bases and the J gene end by 6 bases; junction bases not matched to a gene: 4. The CDR3 bases are TGTGCCAGCAGACTAGCGGGGGGCGGGGATACGCAGTATTTT. Amino acids: CASRLAGGGDTQYF. The whole variable domain, remainder taken from reference TRBV2 and TRBJ2-3, is EPEVTQTPSHQVTQMGQEVILRCVPISNHLYFYWYRQILGQKVEFLVSFYNNEISEKSEIFDDQFSVERPDGSNFTLKIRSTKLEDSAMYFCASRLAGGGDTQYFGPGTRLTVL.

The chain couples TRBV18 to TRBJ1-1, with D hard to call. The CDR3 extends over 14 amino acids. The V gene lost 0 bases and the J gene lost 5 bases, with 10 bases spanning the gap. Germline lookup yields CDR1 KGHSH and CDR2 LQKENI. The DNA for the CDR3 is TGTGCCAGCTCACCACCAGGCCTGAGGACTGAAGCTTTCTTT. It codes for CASSPPGLRTEAFF. Supplemented by reference TRBV18 and TRBJ1-1, the full variable domain reads NAGVMQNPRHLVRRRGQEARLRCSPMKGHSHVYWYRQLPEEGLKFMVYLQKENIIDESGMPKERFSAEFPKEGPSILRIQQVVRGDSAAYFCASSPPGLRTEAFFGQGTRLTVV.

This clone was counted between two and nine times. The rearrangement links TRBV12-3 or TRBV12-4 to TRBJ1-1, with 12 bases that match TRBD1. The V gene end was trimmed by 6 bases and the J gene end by 11 bases; junction bases not matched to a gene: 7. The CDR3 has 13 amino acids. The CDR3 coding sequence is TGTGCCAGCAGAACCGGGACAGGGGGCTTTGCTTTCTTT. Translating it yields CASRTGTGGFAFF.

The chain couples TRBV9 to TRBJ2-1; TRBD1 aligns across 8 bases. CDR1 SGDLS and CDR2 YYNGEE come from the germline V gene. Losses at the gene ends were 3 bases for V and 5 bases for J; bases not matched to a gene: 7. CDR3 size: 15 residues. CDR3: CASSAGQGENNEQFF. DNA of the CDR3: TGTGCCAGCAGCGCCGGACAGGGAGAAAACAATGAGCAGTTCTTC.

V gene TRBV5-4 combines with J gene TRBJ1-1, with unresolved D. V gave up 0 bases and J gave up 3 bases, with 6 bases separating them. Germline V CDR1 and CDR2: SGHNT, YYREEE (reference sequence). The CDR3 has 13 amino acids. Here the CDR3 reads CASSLGADTEAFF. The CDR3 nucleotides read TGTGCCAGCAGCTTGGGGGCAGACACTGAAGCTTTCTTT. Complete variable domain (other parts from reference TRBV5-4 and TRBJ1-1): ETGVTQSPTHLIKTRGQQVTLRCSSQSGHNTVSWYQQALGQGPQFIFQYYREEENGRGNFPPRFSGLQFPNYSSELNVNALELDDSALYLCASSLGADTEAFFGQGTRLTVV.

The V call is TRBV24-1, the J call TRBJ1-2; tentative D call: TRBD1 (5 bases). CDR1 is KGHDR, CDR2 SFDVKD, per germline. This CDR3 is 13 amino acids long. V was pared by 4 bases and J by 4 bases, with 9 bases between. The CDR3 loop reads CATSERGGYGYTF. For the CDR3, the DNA is TGTGCCACCAGTGAAAGGGGAGGCTATGGCTACACCTTC.

This clone has just one count. This chain links TRBV25-1 with TRBJ1-1; maybe TRBD1 (6 bases). V was shortened by 0 bases and J by 4 bases, with 9 bases between the two germline ends. The length of the CDR3 is 14 residues. CDR1 and CDR2 from the germline V gene are MGHDK and SYGVNS. CDR3 DNA sequence: TGTGCCAGCAGTGAATATCAGGGGTTCACTGAAGCTTTCTTT. This sequence encodes CASSEYQGFTEAFF.

V gene TRBV6-2 or TRBV6-3 combines with J gene TRBJ1-6; 11 bases agree with TRBD1. The CDR3 has 16 amino acids. Losses at the gene ends were 2 bases for V and 8 bases for J; bases not matched to a gene: 5. Per the germline V gene, CDR1 is MNHEY and CDR2 is SVGEGT. CDR3 DNA sequence: TGTGCCAGCAGTTACGCCGGGACAGGGGGGGATTCACCCCTCCACTTT. As protein: CASSYAGTGGDSPLHF.

This clone was recorded only once. V is TRBV3-1 (or the pseudogene TRBV3-2) and J is TRBJ2-2, with 10 bases matching TRBD2. The CDR3 runs 15 residues. Germline CDR1 reads LGHDT; CDR2 reads YNNKEL (reference sequence). V lost 4 bases, J lost 5 bases, and 4 bases stayed unmatched. CDR3: CASSLRAGGTGELFF. The CDR3 DNA is TGTGCCAGCAGCCTGAGAGCGGGGGGGACCGGGGAGCTGTTTTTT.